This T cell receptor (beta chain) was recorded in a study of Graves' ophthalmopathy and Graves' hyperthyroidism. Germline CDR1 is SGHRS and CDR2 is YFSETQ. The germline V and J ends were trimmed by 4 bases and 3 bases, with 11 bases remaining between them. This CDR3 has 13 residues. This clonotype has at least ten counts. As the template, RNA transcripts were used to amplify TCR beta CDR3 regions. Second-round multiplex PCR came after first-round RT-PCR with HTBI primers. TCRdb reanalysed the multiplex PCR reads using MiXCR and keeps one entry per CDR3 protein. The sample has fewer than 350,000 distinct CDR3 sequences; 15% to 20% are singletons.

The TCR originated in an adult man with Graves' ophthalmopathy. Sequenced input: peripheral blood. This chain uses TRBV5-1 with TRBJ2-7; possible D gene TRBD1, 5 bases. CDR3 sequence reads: CASSPSDNYEQYF. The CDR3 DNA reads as TGCGCCAGCAGCCCATCGGACAACTACGAGCAGTACTTC.